These 32 T cell receptor beta chains share one sample of origin, sequenced in a study of prognosis after radiotherapy for stage I lung cancer. Genomic DNA yielded TCR beta CDR3, amplified by two-round multiplex PCR. Primers specific to each TRBV and TRBJ gene drove first-round PCR. TCRdb called the multiplex PCR reads again in MiXCR, with one record for every CDR3 protein. Of around 59,000 distinct CDR3 sequences listed, about 25% are singletons. Material: PBMCs, obtained before or after stereotactic body radiation therapy (not recorded which). All receptors derive from a donor over 45 with non-small cell lung cancer.

The chain uses TRBV6-2 or TRBV6-3 and TRBJ2-6, with 9 bases that match TRBD1. Germline V gives CDR1 MNHEY, CDR2 SVGEGT. Losses at the gene ends were 5 bases for V and 9 bases for J; bases not matched to a gene: 11. CDR3 size: 16 residues. CDR3 region: CASSEGQGSGGNVLTF. The CDR3 nucleotides read TGTGCCAGCAGTGAGGGACAGGGCTCTGGAGGCAACGTCCTGACTTTC.

This clonotype showed up many times. The chain links TRBV11-2 to TRBJ1-2; D is unresolved. V was cut by 5 bases and J by 8 bases, with 15 bases left in between. The CDR3 loop spans 13 amino acids. CDR1 and CDR2 (germline): SGHAT, FQNNGV. CDR3: CASSPDSSLGYTF. DNA for the CDR3: TGTGCCAGCAGCCCGGACTCATCCCTGGGCTACACCTTC.

This clonotype was observed at least ten times. The V gene is TRBV10-3, the J gene TRBJ2-1, with TRBD2 identical over 15 bases. CDR1 and CDR2 (germline): ENHRY, SYGVKD. The V gene end was trimmed by 8 bases and the J gene end by 4 bases; junction bases not matched to a gene: 6. This CDR3 region has 16 residues. The CDR3 loop reads CAIRTSGGAKYNEQFF. DNA for the CDR3: TGTGCCATCCGGACTAGCGGGGGGGCTAAATACAATGAGCAGTTCTTC.

This chain connects TRBV18 to TRBJ2-2; 10 bases match TRBD1. Germline V gene data show CDR1 as KGHSH and CDR2 as LQKENI. The CDR3 covers 15 residues. The V segment lost 5 bases and the J segment 5 bases; nucleotides outside the gene matches: 5. CDR3 sequence (DNA): TGTGCCAGCTCATCCAGGACAGGGGGGACCGGGGAGCTGTTTTTT. Translation gives CASSSRTGGTGELFF.

This clonotype was recorded many times. This chain connects TRBV30 to TRBJ1-6; possible D gene TRBD1, 5 bases. The CDR3 length is 13 residues. The germline CDR1 and CDR2 sequences are GTSNPN and SVGIG (reference sequence). V was cut by 7 bases and J by 5 bases, with 12 bases left in between. In nucleotides, the CDR3 is TGTGCCTCGTCCACGGGACATAATTCACCCCTCCACTTT. Translated: CASSTGHNSPLHF.

This clonotype was observed at least ten times. This chain joins TRBV6-5 and TRBJ1-5, with D uncertain. V lost 0 bases and J 5 bases, leaving 5 bases between the germline ends. In germline, CDR1 is MNHEY, CDR2 SVGAGI. The CDR3 spans 13 residues. CDR3 sequence reads: CASSYSRDQPQHF. CDR3 nucleotide sequence: TGTGCCAGCAGTTACTCGAGAGATCAGCCCCAGCATTTT.

This clonotype has a count of ten or more. This chain links TRBV20-1 with TRBJ2-3; D not resolved. Germline assignment: CDR1 DFQATT and CDR2 SNEGSKA (reference sequence). V was shortened by 1 base and J by 5 bases, with 10 bases between the two germline ends. The CDR3 is made up of 13 amino acids. The CDR3 region is CSARAGREDTQYF. In nucleotides, the CDR3 is TGCAGTGCTAGAGCGGGCAGAGAAGATACGCAGTATTTT.

This clonotype showed up many times. The V and J genes are TRBV18 and TRBJ1-4; perhaps TRBD1 as D (6 bases). From germline, CDR1 is KGHSH and CDR2 LQKENI. Trimming cost V 2 bases and J 8 bases, with 15 bases left between them. This CDR3 region has 15 residues. The CDR3 loop reads CASSPEIDRSEKLFF. CDR3 bases: TGTGCCAGCTCACCAGAAATCGACAGGTCCGAAAAACTGTTTTTT.

This clonotype was picked up many times. The chain joins TRBV7-2 to TRBJ2-1, with D possibly TRBD2 on 7 matching bases. The germline CDR1 and CDR2 sequences are SGHTA and FQGNSA. This CDR3 has 17 amino acids. V lost 2 bases to trimming and J lost 0 bases, with 14 bases between them. CDR3 nucleotides: TGTGCCAGCAGCTTAACGTTCCGGGGGGCCTCCTACAATGAGCAGTTCTTC. Encoded protein: CASSLTFRGASYNEQFF.

This clonotype was recorded a few times. It may be a read error: a sequence one base away is much more abundant. The chain recombines TRBV15 with TRBJ2-7; D is perhaps TRBD1 or TRBD2 (5 bases each). CDR1 and CDR2 (germline): LNHNV, YYDKDF (reference sequence). V shed 0 bases and J shed 3 bases, with 24 bases lying between them. There are 19 residues in the CDR3. The CDR3 loop is CATSRDSGSKVGWFYEQYF. CDR3 in DNA: TGTGCCACCAGCAGAGATTCAGGGAGCAAGGTCGGCTGGTTCTACGAGCAGTACTTC.

Of note for this clonotype: At one of its ends the junction is not consistent with the germline gene, which may arise from a read error. The rearrangement links TRBV20-1 to TRBJ2-3, with 7 bases fitting TRBD2. The CDR3 consists of 14 residues. Germline CDR1 DFQATT, CDR2 SNEGSKA (reference sequence). CDR3 DNA sequence: TGCAGTGCTATCGGTGGCGGGGGAGCAGATACGCATTATTTT. Encoded protein: CSAIGGGGADTHYF.

This clonotype was counted at least ten times. The CDR3: CASRSYEQYF. The CDR3 DNA sequence: TGTGCCAGTCGCTCCTACGAGCAGTACTTC. The chain is built from TRBV6-1 and TRBJ2-7; D is ambiguous. CDR3 size: 10 residues. V was pared by 9 bases and J by 0 bases, with 3 bases between. Germline V gene sequence: CDR1 MNHNS, CDR2 SASEGT.

Of note for this clonotype: It differs at one base from a far larger clone, so likely a read error. The rearrangement links TRBV7-8 to TRBJ1-6; the D gene is possibly TRBD1 (5 bases). The CDR3 is made up of 16 amino acids. The V and J ends lost 4 bases and 5 bases respectively, with 15 bases between them. CDR1 and CDR2 from the germline V gene are SGHVS and FQNEAQ. CDR3 region: CASSSDAGRNNSPLHF. CDR3 sequence (DNA): TGTGCCAGCAGCTCCGATGCGGGACGGAATAATTCACCCCTCCACTTT.

As for this clonotype: One end of the junction fails to match germline, which may point to a read error. This sequence joins TRBV4-3 and TRBJ2-5; 11 bases line up with TRBD2. The CDR3 loop spans 17 amino acids. From germline, CDR1 is LGHNA and CDR2 YSLEER. The CDR3 region is CASSQSFSSGGQENQYF. The CDR3, as DNA: TGCGCCAGCAGCCAGTCATTCTCTAGCGGGGGGCAAGAGAACCAGTACTTC.

In this sample, this clonotype turned up many times. The chain is built from TRBV4-1 and TRBJ1-5; unclear D gene. Germline V gene data show CDR1 as MGHRA and CDR2 as YSYEKL. The CDR3 consists of 15 residues. The V end was cut by 3 bases, the J end by 3 bases, with 12 bases between. CDR3 residues: CASSQWEADNQPQHF. In DNA, the CDR3 is TGCGCCAGCAGCCAGTGGGAGGCGGACAATCAGCCCCAGCATTTT.

V usage is TRBV5-1 and J usage is TRBJ1-2; 7 positions agree with TRBD1. The V gene's germline CDR1 is SGHRS and CDR2 YFSETQ. Germline trimming cut 7 bases from V and 5 bases from J; bases unmatched to any gene: 14. The CDR3 extends over 15 amino acids. CDR3 residues: CASHPQGGAKYGYTF. The CDR3 DNA is TGCGCCAGCCACCCCCAAGGGGGCGCAAAATATGGCTACACCTTC.

At least ten counts were recorded for this clonotype. The chain uses TRBV5-5 and TRBJ1-2; 7 bases fit TRBD1. The germline gives CDR1 SGHKS, CDR2 YYEKEE (reference sequence). CDR3 length equals 15 residues. Trimming removed 0 bases from V and 3 bases from J; junction bases left unmatched: 5. The DNA for the CDR3 is TGTGCCAGCAGCTTGGAGCGCCAGGGGGACTATGGCTACACCTTC. It codes for CASSLERQGDYGYTF.

This clonotype occurred many times. The rearrangement uses TRBV5-8 and TRBJ2-1, with D perhaps matching TRBD1 (5 bases). V gave up 6 bases and J gave up 7 bases, with 14 bases separating them. This CDR3 region has 13 residues. CDR1 is SGHTS, CDR2 YDEGEE, per germline. CDR3 sequence (DNA): TGTGCCAGCATCCGCAGGGTCCTGAATGAGCAGTTCTTC. Protein: CASIRRVLNEQFF.

This clonotype was observed many times. V usage is TRBV7-2 and J usage is TRBJ1-4; 9 bases align to TRBD1. V shed 4 bases and J 6 bases; nucleotides not matched to a gene: 9. CDR1 is SGHTA, CDR2 FQGNSA, per germline. This CDR3 has 16 residues. The CDR3 reads CASSSMTGTGYEKLFF. In DNA form, the CDR3 reads TGTGCCAGCAGCTCGATGACCGGGACAGGGTATGAAAAACTGTTTTTT.

Note on this clonotype: A much bigger clone sits one base away, suggesting this may be a read error. The V gene is TRBV6-5, the J gene TRBJ2-3, with TRBD2 matching 10 bases. The CDR3 length is 19 residues. Unmatched junction bases numbered 9, after V lost 0 bases and J lost 0 bases. Germline CDR1 MNHEY, CDR2 SVGAGI. The CDR3 is CASSYSKRPGLASTDTQYF. The CDR3 DNA follows: TGTGCCAGCAGTTACTCGAAGCGTCCGGGACTAGCGAGCACAGATACGCAGTATTTT.

This clonotype has ten or more counts. DNA of the CDR3: TGTGCCAGCAGCGTAGGGGTAGGCTACGAGCAGTACTTC. Translation gives CASSVGVGYEQYF. The rearrangement uses TRBV9 and TRBJ2-7; no reliable D call. The length of the CDR3 is 13 residues. V was pared by 0 bases and J by 3 bases, with 7 bases between. Per the germline V gene, CDR1 is SGDLS and CDR2 is YYNGEE.

This clonotype was recorded many times. This chain connects TRBV2 to TRBJ2-2; 11 bases line up with TRBD2. The CDR3 has 14 amino acids. The trim removed 5 bases at V and 6 bases at J, leaving 2 bases unmatched. CDR1 SNHLY and CDR2 FYNNEI come from the germline V gene. The CDR3 spells CASSTTSGAGELFF. CDR3 coding DNA: TGTGCCAGCAGTACGACTAGCGGGGCCGGGGAGCTGTTTTTT.

This clonotype was counted ten times or more. The chain combines TRBV4-1 with TRBJ2-1, with D perhaps TRBD2 (5 bases). CDR1 is MGHRA and CDR2 is YSYEKL in the germline V gene. Trimming stripped 0 bases from V and 4 bases from J, with 10 bases between. The CDR3 consists of 15 residues. CDR3 residues: CASSQDQEVYNEQFF. CDR3 in DNA: TGCGCCAGCAGCCAAGATCAGGAGGTATACAATGAGCAGTTCTTC.

Only one count was recorded for this clonotype. A far larger clone differs by one base, so this is likely a read error. J is TRBJ2-6 and V is TRBV6-6; the D gene could be TRBD1 or TRBD2 (6 bases each). This CDR3 has 21 amino acids. Germline values: CDR1 MNHNY, CDR2 SVGAGI (reference sequence). The CDR3 protein is CASSNRAFARGELSVANVLTF. The CDR3 region has the DNA TGTGCCAGCAGTAACAGGGCCTTTGCGCGCGGGGAGCTCTCTGTGGCCAACGTCCTGACTTTC.

This clonotype showed up many times. The gene calls are TRBV6-1 and TRBJ2-7; 7 bases map to TRBD1. The CDR3 has 14 amino acids. Germline trimming cut 7 bases from V and 4 bases from J; bases unmatched to any gene: 10. Germline loops: CDR1 MNHNS, CDR2 SASEGT. The CDR3 loop is CASNETGTVYEQYF. For the CDR3, the DNA is TGTGCCAGCAATGAGACCGGGACAGTTTACGAGCAGTACTTC.

This clonotype was observed many times. The chain recombines TRBV18 with TRBJ1-2, with 12 bases fitting TRBD1. The CDR3 contains 14 residues. CDR1 and CDR2 (germline): KGHSH, LQKENI. J gave up 8 bases and V 6 bases, and 7 bases lay outside the gene matches. CDR3 DNA sequence: TGTGCCAGCTCCCAGGGACAGGGGGCGGAGGGCTACACCTTC. It is translated as CASSQGQGAEGYTF.

The table lists this clonotype with many counts. Here the CDR3 DNA reads TGTGCCAGCTCCCGGCAGTCGGATGAGCAGTTCTTC. Encoded protein: CASSRQSDEQFF. V gene TRBV6-1 combines with J gene TRBJ2-1; D remains ambiguous. Germline loops: CDR1 MNHNS, CDR2 SASEGT. The CDR3 loop spans 12 amino acids. V was pared by 8 bases and J by 8 bases, with 13 bases between.

V usage is TRBV4-2 and J usage is TRBJ2-3; a weak D match, TRBD1 (5 bases). Between the trimmed V and J ends, which lost 0 bases and 2 bases, there was a span of 9 bases. This CDR3 is 15 amino acids long. Per germline, CDR1 LGHNA and CDR2 YNFKEQ. CDR3 in DNA: TGTGCCAGCAGCCAAGATACAGGATCCACAGATACGCAGTATTTT. Translation gives CASSQDTGSTDTQYF.

The sample holds many counts of this clonotype. This rearrangement joins TRBV6-1 to TRBJ1-1; tentative D call: TRBD1 (6 bases). Trimming shortened V by 6 bases and J by 0 bases, and 11 bases separated the two germline ends. This CDR3 region has 14 residues. The germline CDR1 and CDR2 sequences are MNHNS and SASEGT. CDR3 loop: CASSKTGMNTEAFF. CDR3 coding DNA: TGTGCCAGCAGCAAAACAGGGATGAACACTGAAGCTTTCTTT.

This clonotype was picked up many times. The chain joins TRBV7-9 to TRBJ1-3; no firm D call. Trimming took off 3 bases at V and 2 bases at J, with 5 bases between the two ends. Looked up from germline, CDR1 is SEHNR and CDR2 is FQNEAQ (reference sequence). The CDR3 extends over 13 amino acids. CDR3 DNA: TGTGCCAGCAGCTTTGAGACTGGAAACACCATATATTTT. It is translated as CASSFETGNTIYF.

This clonotype showed up many times. V is TRBV9 and J is TRBJ1-5, with a tentative D call TRBD1 (6 bases). Germline CDR1 and CDR2: SGDLS and YYNGEE. V shed 7 bases and J shed 0 bases, with 11 bases lying between them. CDR3 length: 14 residues. The CDR3 coding sequence is TGTGCCAGCCCGGGACAAAATAGCAATCAGCCCCAGCATTTT. It is translated as CASPGQNSNQPQHF.

This clonotype has ten or more counts. The chain couples TRBV4-2 to TRBJ2-5, with TRBD2 identical over 11 bases. Germline V gives CDR1 LGHNA, CDR2 YNFKEQ. The junction had 9 bases not matched to a gene; V was cut back by 0 bases and J by 6 bases. The CDR3 consists of 17 residues. CDR3 in amino acids: CASSQDPSASGGQTQYF. The CDR3 DNA follows: TGTGCCAGCAGCCAAGATCCCTCCGCTAGCGGGGGGCAGACCCAGTACTTC.